The clone carrying this TCR beta chain was recorded once. Antigen unknown. The sample originates from a study of shared clonotypes between healthy human individuals. Study conclusions and caveats: Shared clonotypes across all four donors exceeded non-shared ones in generation probability. Sharing of clonotypes among donors was expected to vary with sequencing depth. Sharing across a handful of donors was seen in roughly 5% of naive CD4 clonotypes.

Measured with immunoSEQ multiplex PCR; TCRdb has only the in-frame clones, and not every one. The data contain 2 million to 2.5 million clones, more than 80% of them singletons. The sample was naive CD4+ T cells from PBMCs. Specified subset: CD45RA+ positively selected. The receptor comes from a man younger than 35 in good health. Some clones in this sample may be carry-over from other donors' samples.

CDR3: CSVGPSGIGYTF. CDR3 DNA: TGCAGCGTCGGACCATCCGGTATTGGCTACACCTTC. The chain carries TRBV29-1 and TRBJ1-2; D uncertain. The germline CDR1 and CDR2 sequences are SQVTM and ANQGSEA. The CDR3 runs 12 residues. V was shortened by 6 bases and J by 7 bases, with 15 bases between the two germline ends. Full variable domain (remainder filled in from reference TRBV29-1 and TRBJ1-2): SAVISQKPSRDICQRGTSLTIQCQVDSQVTMMFWYRQQPGQSLTLIATANQGSEATYESGFVIDKFPISRPNLTFSTLTVSNMSPEDSSIYLCSVGPSGIGYTFGSGTRLTVV.